This T cell receptor beta chain is drawn from a study of blood T cell repertoires in COVID-19. Background on the study: Acute and convalescent COVID-19 samples came from the United States, Italy and Spain. T cells, B-cell-depleted T cells, or PBMCs provided the cDNA or gDNA that served as material.

The V gene's germline CDR1 is SGHNT and CDR2 YENEEA. Trimming shortened V by 7 bases and J by 6 bases, and 16 bases separated the two germline ends. The CDR3 consists of 14 residues. Authors' data handling: How many nucleated cells were present was estimated from reference gene primer amplification. TCRdb's table, derived via immunoSEQ multiplex PCR, lists solely in-frame clones and lacks some. V and J calls and clone size come straight from that table; D and trimming were deduced from the DNA. The sample lists more than 50,000 clones, 90% occurring once. The chain couples TRBV11-3 to TRBJ2-1; D may be TRBD2 (5 bases). Sequencing was carried out using peripheral blood. The source is a woman aged 40 to 50 with active COVID-19. CDR3 loop: CASKGTGSGNEQFF. DNA for the CDR3: TGTGCCAGCAAGGGAACGGGGTCGGGCAATGAGCAGTTCTTC.